This T cell receptor (beta chain) was sequenced during a study of CD8 T cells in Susac syndrome. This CDR3 region has 18 residues. Germline lookup yields CDR1 SGHDN and CDR2 FVKESK. The V and J ends lost 0 bases and 5 bases, in that order; junction bases with no gene match: 12. The controls, all healthy donors, were matched for age and sex. This clonotype was recorded only once. Reverse transcription of about 0.45 to 1 ug RNA was carried out with random hexamers. With immunoSEQ multiplex PCR, TCR beta CDR3 was amplified across 54 Vbeta and 13 Jbeta. One entry per CDR3 protein, called by TCRdb with MiXCR from the immunoSEQ multiplex PCR reads. The sample carries about 120,000 distinct CDR3 sequences, roughly 90% recorded once.

This TCR was sampled from a human donor in good health. The rearrangement uses TRBV14 and TRBJ2-5, with TRBD2 matching 10 bases. The specimen sequenced was CD8+ T cells from PBMCs. The DNA of the CDR3 is TGTGCCAGCAGCCAAGATCGGTGGAAGCGGGGGGGCGTTGAGACCCAGTACTTC. This translates into CASSQDRWKRGGVETQYF.